This paragraph covers one TCR beta chain sequence. Clones were read by immunoSEQ multiplex PCR, and TCRdb kept only the in-frame ones, dropping some. In the table there are about 1.5 million clones, approximately 97% of which are singletons. These data are taken from a study of shared clonotypes between healthy human individuals. Study as a whole: With ages of 18 to 49, the donors were a couple of women and a few men.

The V and J ends lost 6 bases and 2 bases, in that order; junction bases with no gene match: 6. CDR1 MNHNS and CDR2 SASEGT come from the germline V gene. The CDR3 has 14 amino acids. The chain is built from TRBV6-1 and TRBJ2-7, with 8 nucleotides matching TRBD1. The TCR sequence derives from a man younger than 40 in good health. Sequencing was carried out using naive CD4+ T cells sorted from blood. Subset in this sample: CD45RA+ positively selected. CDR3 in DNA: TGTGCCAGCAGGCTGACAGGGGAGACCTACGAGCAGTACTTC. This codes for CASRLTGETYEQYF.